Sequencing of this TCR beta chain was carried out in a study of T cells in Graves' hyperthyroidism and ophthalmopathy. General observations from the study: Progression to ophthalmopathy was predicted a median of approximately seven months early.

Template material for amplifying TCR beta CDR3 regions consisted of RNA transcripts. An initial round of RT-PCR targeting the TCR CDR3 relied on the HTBI primer set. TCRdb called the multiplex PCR reads again in MiXCR, with one record for every CDR3 protein. The table includes hundreds of thousands of distinct CDR3 sequences, 30% to 40% detected once. Germline V gene sequence: CDR1 MNHNY, CDR2 SVGAGI (reference sequence). CDR3 length equals 13 residues. V was cut by 6 bases and J by 6 bases, with 12 bases left in between. In this sample, this clonotype turned up many times. What it binds is unknown. Hyperthyroidism of Graves' type that showed no ophthalmopathy progression within 18 months was stable. Newly diagnosed hyperthyroidism patients aged 18 to 65 years had disease lasting under 2 months. The diagnoses drew upon clinical symptoms, serum thyroxine and TRAb, thyroid ultrasound and orbital computed tomography.

This TCR was sampled from a woman aged 40-49 years with Graves' hyperthyroidism. The specimen was blood. The chain joins TRBV6-6 to TRBJ1-5, with D hard to call. The CDR3 here is CASRSLIGQPQHF. The CDR3 DNA is TGTGCCAGCAGATCCCTAATCGGTCAGCCCCAGCATTTT.